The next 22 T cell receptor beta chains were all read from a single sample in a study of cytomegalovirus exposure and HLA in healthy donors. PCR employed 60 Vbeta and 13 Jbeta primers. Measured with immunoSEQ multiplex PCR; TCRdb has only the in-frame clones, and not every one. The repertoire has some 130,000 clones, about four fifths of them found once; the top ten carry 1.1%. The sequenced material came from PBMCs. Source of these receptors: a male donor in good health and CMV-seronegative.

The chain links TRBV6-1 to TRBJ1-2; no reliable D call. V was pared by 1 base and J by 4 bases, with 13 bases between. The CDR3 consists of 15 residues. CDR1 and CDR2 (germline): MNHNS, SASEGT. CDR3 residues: CASSEGFTSPYGYTF. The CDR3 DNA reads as TGTGCCAGCAGTGAAGGGTTTACATCCCCCTATGGCTACACCTTC.

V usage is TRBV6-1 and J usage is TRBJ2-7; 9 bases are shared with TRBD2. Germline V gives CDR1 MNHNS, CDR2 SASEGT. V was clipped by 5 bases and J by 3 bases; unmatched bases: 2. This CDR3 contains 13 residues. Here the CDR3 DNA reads TGTGCCAGCAGTTGGACTAGCGACTACGAGCAGTACTTC. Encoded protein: CASSWTSDYEQYF.

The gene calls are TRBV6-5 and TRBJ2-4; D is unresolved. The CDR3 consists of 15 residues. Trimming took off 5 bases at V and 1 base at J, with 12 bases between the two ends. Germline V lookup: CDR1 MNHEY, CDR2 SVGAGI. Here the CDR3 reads CASSPLLHAKNIQYF. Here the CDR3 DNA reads TGTGCCAGCAGTCCCCTCTTACACGCCAAAAACATTCAGTACTTC.

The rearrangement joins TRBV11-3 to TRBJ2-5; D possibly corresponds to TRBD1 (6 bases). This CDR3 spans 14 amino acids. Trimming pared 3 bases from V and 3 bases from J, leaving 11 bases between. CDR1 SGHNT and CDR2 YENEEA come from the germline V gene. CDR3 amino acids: CASSFWTDEETQYF. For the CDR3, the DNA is TGTGCCAGCAGCTTTTGGACAGACGAAGAGACCCAGTACTTC.

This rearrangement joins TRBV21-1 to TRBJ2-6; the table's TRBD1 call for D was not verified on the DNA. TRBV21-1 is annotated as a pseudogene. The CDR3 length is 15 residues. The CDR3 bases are TGTGCCAGCTCACAGGGGGCCTCTGGGGCCAACGTCCTGACTTTC. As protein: CASSQGASGANVLTF.

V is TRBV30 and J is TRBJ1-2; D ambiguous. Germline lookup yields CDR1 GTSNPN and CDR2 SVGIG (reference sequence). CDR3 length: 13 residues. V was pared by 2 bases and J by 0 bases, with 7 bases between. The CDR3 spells CAWSPGTNYGYTF. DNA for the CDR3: TGTGCCTGGAGTCCGGGGACTAACTATGGCTACACCTTC.

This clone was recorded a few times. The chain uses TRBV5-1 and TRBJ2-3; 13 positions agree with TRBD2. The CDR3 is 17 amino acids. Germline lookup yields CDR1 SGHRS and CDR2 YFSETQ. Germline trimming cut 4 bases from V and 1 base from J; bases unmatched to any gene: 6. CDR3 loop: CASSGGLAGARTDTQYF. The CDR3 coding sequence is TGCGCCAGCAGCGGTGGACTAGCGGGGGCCCGCACAGATACGCAGTATTTT. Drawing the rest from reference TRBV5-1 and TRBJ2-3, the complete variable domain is KAGVTQTPRYLIKTRGQQVTLSCSPISGHRSVSWYQQTPGQGLQFLFEYFSETQRNKGNFPGRFSGRQFSNSRSEMNVSTLELGDSALYLCASSGGLAGARTDTQYFGPGTRLTVL.

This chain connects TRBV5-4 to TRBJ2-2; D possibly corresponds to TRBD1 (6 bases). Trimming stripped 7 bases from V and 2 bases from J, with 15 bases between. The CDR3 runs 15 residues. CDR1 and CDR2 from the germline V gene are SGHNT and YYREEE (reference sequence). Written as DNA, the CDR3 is TGTGCCAGCCTGGGATCACAGGGAAACACCGGGGAGCTGTTTTTT. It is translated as CASLGSQGNTGELFF.

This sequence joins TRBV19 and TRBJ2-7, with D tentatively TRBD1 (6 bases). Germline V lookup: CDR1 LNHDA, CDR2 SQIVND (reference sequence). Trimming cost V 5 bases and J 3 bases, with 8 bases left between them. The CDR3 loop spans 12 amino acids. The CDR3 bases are TGTGCCAGTAGTCGAGGGGGCTACGAGCAGTACTTC. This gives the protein CASSRGGYEQYF.

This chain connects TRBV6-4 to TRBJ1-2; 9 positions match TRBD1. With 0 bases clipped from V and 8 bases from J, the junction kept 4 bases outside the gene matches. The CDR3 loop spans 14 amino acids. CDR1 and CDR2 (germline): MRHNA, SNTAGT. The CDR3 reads CASSDSGTGKGYTF. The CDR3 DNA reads TGTGCCAGCAGTGACTCGGGGACAGGGAAAGGCTACACCTTC.

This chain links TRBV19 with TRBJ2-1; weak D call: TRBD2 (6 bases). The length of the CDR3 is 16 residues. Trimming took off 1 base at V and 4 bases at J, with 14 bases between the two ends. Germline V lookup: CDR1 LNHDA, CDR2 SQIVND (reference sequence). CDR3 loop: CASSIALKGRYNEQFF. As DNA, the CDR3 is TGTGCCAGTAGTATAGCTCTGAAGGGGAGGTACAATGAGCAGTTCTTC. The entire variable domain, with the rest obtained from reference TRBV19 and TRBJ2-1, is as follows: DGGITQSPKYLFRKEGQNVTLSCEQNLNHDAMYWYRQDPGQGLRLIYYSQIVNDFQKGDIAEGYSVSREKKESFPLTVTSAQKNPTAFYLCASSIALKGRYNEQFFGPGTRLTVL.

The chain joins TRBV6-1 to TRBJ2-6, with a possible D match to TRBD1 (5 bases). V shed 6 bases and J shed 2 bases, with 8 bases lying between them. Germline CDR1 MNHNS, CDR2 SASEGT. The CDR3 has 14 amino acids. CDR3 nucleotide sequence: TGTGCCAGCAGGCAGGGAACTGGGGCCAACGTCCTGACTTTC. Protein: CASRQGTGANVLTF.

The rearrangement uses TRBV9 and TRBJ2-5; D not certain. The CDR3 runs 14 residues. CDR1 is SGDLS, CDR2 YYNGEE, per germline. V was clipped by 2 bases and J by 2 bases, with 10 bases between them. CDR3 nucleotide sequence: TGTGCCAGCAGCGTGTCAGGCTCACAAGAGACCCAGTACTTC. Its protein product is CASSVSGSQETQYF.

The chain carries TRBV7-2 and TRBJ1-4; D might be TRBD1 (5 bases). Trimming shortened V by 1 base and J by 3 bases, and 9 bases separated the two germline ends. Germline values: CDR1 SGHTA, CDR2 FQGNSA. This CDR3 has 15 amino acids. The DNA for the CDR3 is TGTGCCAGCAGCTTAGGCGGGGGTGCTAATGAAAAACTGTTTTTT. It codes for CASSLGGGANEKLFF.

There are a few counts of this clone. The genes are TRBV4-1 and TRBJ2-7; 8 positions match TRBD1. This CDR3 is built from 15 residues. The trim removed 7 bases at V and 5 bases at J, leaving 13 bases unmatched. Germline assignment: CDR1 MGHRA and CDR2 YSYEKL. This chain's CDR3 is CASKPQDRDSNEQYF. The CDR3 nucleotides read TGCGCCAGCAAACCCCAGGACAGGGACTCAAACGAGCAGTACTTC.

The CDR3 spells CASSSREGSGGADTGELFF. The CDR3 DNA reads as TGTGCCAGCAGCTCGCGAGAGGGTAGCGGGGGGGCTGATACCGGGGAGCTGTTTTTT. The chain joins TRBV9 to TRBJ2-2; 11 nucleotides agree with TRBD2. The CDR3 has 19 amino acids. The germline V gene encodes CDR1 SGDLS and CDR2 YYNGEE. The V gene end was trimmed by 4 bases and the J gene end by 5 bases; junction bases not matched to a gene: 16.

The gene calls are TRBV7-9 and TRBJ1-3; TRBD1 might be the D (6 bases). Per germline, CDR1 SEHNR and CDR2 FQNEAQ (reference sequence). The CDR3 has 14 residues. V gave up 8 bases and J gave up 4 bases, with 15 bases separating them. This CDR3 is CASRSSGQGNTIYF. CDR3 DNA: TGTGCCAGCCGTTCCTCGGGACAAGGAAACACCATATATTTT.

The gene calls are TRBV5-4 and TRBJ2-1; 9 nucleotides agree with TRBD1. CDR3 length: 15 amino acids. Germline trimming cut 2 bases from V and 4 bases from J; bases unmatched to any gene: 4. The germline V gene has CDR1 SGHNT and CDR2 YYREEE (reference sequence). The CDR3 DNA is TGTGCCAGCAGCTTATTAGGACAGGGGTACAATGAGCAGTTCTTC. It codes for CASSLLGQGYNEQFF.

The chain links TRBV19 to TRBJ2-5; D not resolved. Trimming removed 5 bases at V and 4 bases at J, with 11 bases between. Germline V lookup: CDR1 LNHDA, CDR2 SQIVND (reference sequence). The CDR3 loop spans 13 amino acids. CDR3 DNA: TGTGCCAGTAGTCCAATGGCTTCAGAGACCCAGTACTTC. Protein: CASSPMASETQYF.

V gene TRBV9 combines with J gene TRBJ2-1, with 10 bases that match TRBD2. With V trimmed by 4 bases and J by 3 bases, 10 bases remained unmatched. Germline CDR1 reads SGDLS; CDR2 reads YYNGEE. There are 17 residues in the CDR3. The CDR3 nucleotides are TGTGCCAGCAGCACAGCGGGGGGGCCTTTTGTCTACAATGAGCAGTTCTTC. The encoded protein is CASSTAGGPFVYNEQFF.

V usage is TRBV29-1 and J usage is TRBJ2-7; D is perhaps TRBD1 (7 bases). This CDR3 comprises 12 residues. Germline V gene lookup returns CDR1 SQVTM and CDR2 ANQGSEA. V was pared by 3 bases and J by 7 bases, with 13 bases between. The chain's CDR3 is CSVDIPGGEQYF. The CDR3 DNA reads TGCAGCGTTGATATCCCAGGGGGGGAGCAGTACTTC.

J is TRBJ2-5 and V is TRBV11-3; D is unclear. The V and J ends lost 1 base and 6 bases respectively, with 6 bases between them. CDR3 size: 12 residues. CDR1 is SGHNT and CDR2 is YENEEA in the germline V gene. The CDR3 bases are TGTGCCAGCAGCTTAGTTGGCCAGACCCAGTACTTC. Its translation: CASSLVGQTQYF.